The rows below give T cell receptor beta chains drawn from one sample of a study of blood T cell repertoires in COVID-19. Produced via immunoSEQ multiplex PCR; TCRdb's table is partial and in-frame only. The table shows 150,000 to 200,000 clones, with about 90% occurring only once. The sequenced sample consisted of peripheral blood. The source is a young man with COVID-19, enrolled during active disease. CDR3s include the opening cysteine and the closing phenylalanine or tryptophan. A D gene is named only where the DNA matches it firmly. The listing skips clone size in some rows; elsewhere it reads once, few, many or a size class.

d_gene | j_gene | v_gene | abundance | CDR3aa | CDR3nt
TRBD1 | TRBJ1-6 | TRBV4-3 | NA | CASSQGDRTWTYNSPLHF | TGCGCCAGCAGCCAAGGGGACAGAACATGGACCTATAATTCACCCCTCCACTTT
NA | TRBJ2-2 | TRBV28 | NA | CASSFGSGELFF | TGTGCCAGCAGTTTCGGTTCCGGGGAGCTGTTTTTT
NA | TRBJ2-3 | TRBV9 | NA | CASSADRSTDTQYF | TGTGCCAGCAGCGCGGACAGAAGCACAGATACGCAGTATTTT
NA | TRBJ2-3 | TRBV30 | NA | CAWSVRASGPVRGETDTQYF | TGTGCCTGGAGTGTACGCGCCAGCGGGCCCGTAAGAGGGGAAACAGATACGCAGTATTTT
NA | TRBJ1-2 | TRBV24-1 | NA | CATSDSPQAGANYGYTF | TGTGCCACCAGTGATAGTCCCCAGGCAGGCGCTAACTATGGCTACACCTTC
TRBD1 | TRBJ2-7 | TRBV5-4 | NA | CASSLATGGGYEQYF | TGTGCCAGCAGCCTAGCGACAGGGGGCGGCTACGAGCAGTACTTC
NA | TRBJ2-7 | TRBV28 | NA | CASSSRASSYEQYF | TGTGCCAGCAGTTCCAGGGCGAGCTCCTACGAGCAGTACTTC
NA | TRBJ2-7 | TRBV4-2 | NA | CASSQGGAYEQYF | TGTGCCAGCAGCCAAGGAGGAGCCTACGAGCAGTACTTC
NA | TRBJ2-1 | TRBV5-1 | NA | CASSSLSSNNEQFF | TGCGCCAGCAGTTCTCTGAGTAGTAACAATGAGCAGTTCTTC
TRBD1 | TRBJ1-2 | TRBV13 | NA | CASSSDRGTYGYTF | TGTGCCAGCAGCTCAGACAGGGGGACCTATGGCTACACCTTC
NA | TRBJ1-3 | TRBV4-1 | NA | CASSPREVVGNTIYF | TGCGCCAGCAGCCCTAGGGAGGTTGTAGGAAACACCATATATTTT
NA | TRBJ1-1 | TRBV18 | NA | CASSPDDVAVRAFF | TGTGCCAGCTCACCTGATGATGTGGCGGTAAGAGCTTTCTTT
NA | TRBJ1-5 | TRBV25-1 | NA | CASSRGNQPQHF | TGTGCCAGCAGTCGAGGCAATCAGCCCCAGCATTTT
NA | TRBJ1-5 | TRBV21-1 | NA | CASSKAPGQIHQPQHF | TGTGCCAGCAGCAAAGCCCCGGGACAGATCCATCAGCCCCAGCATTTT
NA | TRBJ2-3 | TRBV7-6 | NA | CASSLESSTVPDTQYF | TGTGCCAGCAGCTTAGAAAGCTCCACGGTCCCAGATACGCAGTATTTT
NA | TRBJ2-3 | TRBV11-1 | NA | CASSLSRYLPTDTQYF | TGTGCCAGCAGCTTAAGCAGGTATCTTCCCACAGATACGCAGTATTTT
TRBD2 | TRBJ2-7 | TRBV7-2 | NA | CASSKTGTSGISYEQYF | TGTGCCAGCAGTAAGACCGGGACTAGCGGAATCTCCTACGAGCAGTACTTC
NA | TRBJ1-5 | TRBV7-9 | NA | CASSPNTNQPQHF | TGTGCCAGCAGCCCGAACACCAATCAGCCCCAGCATTTT
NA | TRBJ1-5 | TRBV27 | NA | CASSDGNPGQPQHF | TGTGCCAGCAGTGACGGTAATCCAGGACAGCCCCAGCATTTT
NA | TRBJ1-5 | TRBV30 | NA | CAWSPGDLQPQHF | TGTGCCTGGAGTCCAGGGGATCTGCAGCCCCAGCATTTT
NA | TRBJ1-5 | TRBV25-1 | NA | CASRGQLNQPQHF | TGTGCCAGCAGAGGACAGCTCAATCAGCCCCAGCATTTT
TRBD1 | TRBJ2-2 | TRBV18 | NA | CASSPRQGSTANTGELFF | TGTGCCAGCTCACCACGACAGGGCTCGACGGCGAACACCGGGGAGCTGTTTTTT
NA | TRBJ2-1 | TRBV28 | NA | CASSFGARQGGFGYNEQFF | TGTGCCAGCAGTTTCGGGGCCAGGCAGGGGGGTTTCGGCTACAATGAGCAGTTCTTC
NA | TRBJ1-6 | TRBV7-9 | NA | CASSFNNSPLHF | TGTGCCAGCAGCTTTAATAATTCACCCCTCCACTTT
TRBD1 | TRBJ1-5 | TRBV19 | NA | CASEGGTGFNQPQHF | TGTGCCAGTGAAGGGGGGACAGGGTTTAATCAGCCCCAGCATTTT
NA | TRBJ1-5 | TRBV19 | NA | CASGGAQPQHF | TGTGCCAGCGGGGGGGCTCAGCCCCAGCATTTT
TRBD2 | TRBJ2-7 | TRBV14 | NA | CASSQGTSGRRYEQYF | TGTGCCAGCAGCCAAGGGACTAGCGGGAGGCGTTACGAGCAGTACTTC
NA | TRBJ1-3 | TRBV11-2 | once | CASSLQGPSSGNTIYF | TGTGCCAGCAGCTTACAGGGGCCTAGCTCTGGAAACACCATATATTTT
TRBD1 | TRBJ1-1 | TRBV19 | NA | CASSIVKGAVNEAFF | TGTGCCAGTAGTATCGTTAAGGGGGCAGTTAATGAAGCTTTCTTT
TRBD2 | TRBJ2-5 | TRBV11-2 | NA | CASSFSGGAQETQYF | TGTGCCAGCAGCTTTAGCGGGGGGGCCCAAGAGACCCAGTACTTC
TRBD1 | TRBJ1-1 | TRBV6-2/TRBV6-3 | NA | CASSYWGQGARTEAFF | TGTGCCAGCAGTTACTGGGGACAGGGGGCGAGGACTGAAGCTTTCTTT
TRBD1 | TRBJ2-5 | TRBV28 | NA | CASNRDSQETQYF | TGTGCCAGTAACCGGGACAGCCAAGAGACCCAGTACTTC
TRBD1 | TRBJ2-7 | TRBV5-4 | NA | CASSRDRGFYEQYF | TGTGCCAGCAGCCGGGACAGGGGGTTCTACGAGCAGTACTTC
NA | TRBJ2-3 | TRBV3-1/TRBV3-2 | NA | CASSHHMYLDTQYF | TGTGCCAGCAGCCATCACATGTACCTAGATACGCAGTATTTT
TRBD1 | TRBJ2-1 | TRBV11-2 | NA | CASSPGTAVNNEQFF | TGTGCCAGCAGTCCCGGGACAGCAGTTAACAATGAGCAGTTCTTC